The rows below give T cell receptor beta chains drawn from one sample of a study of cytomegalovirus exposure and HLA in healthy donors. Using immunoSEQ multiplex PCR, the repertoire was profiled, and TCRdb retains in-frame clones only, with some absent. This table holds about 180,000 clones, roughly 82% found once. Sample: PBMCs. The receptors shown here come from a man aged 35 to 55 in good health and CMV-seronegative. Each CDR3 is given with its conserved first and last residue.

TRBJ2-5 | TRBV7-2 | CASSLFKETQYF
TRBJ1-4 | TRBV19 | CASSTPREGTGEKLFF
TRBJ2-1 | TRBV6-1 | CASSALQGAQFF
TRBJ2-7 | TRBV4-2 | CASSQVGQGAREQYF
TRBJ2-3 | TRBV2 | CASSPGLAGGTDTQYF
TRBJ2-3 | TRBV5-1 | CASATRTLTTDTQYF
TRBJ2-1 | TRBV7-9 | CASRPGTPNEQFF
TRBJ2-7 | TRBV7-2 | CASSFPGLAGAYEQYF
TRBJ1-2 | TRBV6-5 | CASRTGGNYGYTF
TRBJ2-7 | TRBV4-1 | CASSQDLFDRGAYEQYF
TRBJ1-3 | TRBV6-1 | CASSEGDWAGLVGNTIYF
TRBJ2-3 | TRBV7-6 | CASGAGSTDTQYF
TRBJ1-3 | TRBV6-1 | CASTWQYGNTIYF
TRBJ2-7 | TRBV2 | CASRNDRWTHEQYF
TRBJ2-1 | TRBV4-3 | CASSQDNLAGGPKYNEQFF
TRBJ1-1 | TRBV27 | CASSWDRLYTEAFF
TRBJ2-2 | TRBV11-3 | CASSLDGLRSSLTGELFF
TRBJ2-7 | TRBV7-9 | CASSFTSGGLYSYEQYF
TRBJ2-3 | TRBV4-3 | CASSQDYGRRDTQYF
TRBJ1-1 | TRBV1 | CTSSHDRDRGTEAFF
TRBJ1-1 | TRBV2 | CASIRSGTGLEAFF
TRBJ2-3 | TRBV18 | CASSPTGGSRSDTQYF
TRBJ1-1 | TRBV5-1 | CASSLDGPNTEAFF
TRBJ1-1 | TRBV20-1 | CSVKGDTEAFF
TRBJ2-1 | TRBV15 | CATSRLGGLVQGLAGAISYNEQFF
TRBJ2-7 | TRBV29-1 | CSVEVGQGQRPYEQYF
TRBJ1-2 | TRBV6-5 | CASRSGTGGSYGYTF
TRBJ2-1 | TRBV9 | CASSYTTGVRGSYNEQFF
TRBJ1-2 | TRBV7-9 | CASSRQGRNYGYTF
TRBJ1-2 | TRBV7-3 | CASSSSPGTARTF
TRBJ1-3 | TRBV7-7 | CASSLDRGQISGNTIYF
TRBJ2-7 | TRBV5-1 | CASRAGTSGYEQYF
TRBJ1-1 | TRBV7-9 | CASRQRTASANTEAFF
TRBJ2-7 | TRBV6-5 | CASSYRGAGAYEQYF
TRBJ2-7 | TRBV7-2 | CASSLDPRGAEQYF
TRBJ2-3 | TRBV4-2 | CASSQRPTGTENTDTQYF
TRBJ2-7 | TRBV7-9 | CASSLIGEQYF
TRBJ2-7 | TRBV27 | CASSQRLASGYEQYF
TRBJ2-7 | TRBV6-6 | CASMERGGPYEQYF
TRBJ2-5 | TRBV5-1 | CASSLTSGFMETQYF
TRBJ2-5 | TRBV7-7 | CASSLAPGVVETQYF
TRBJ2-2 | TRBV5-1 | CASSLRQGDTGELFF
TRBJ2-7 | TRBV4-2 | CASSQASRTNYEQYF
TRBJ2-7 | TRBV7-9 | CASSLAPVYEQYF
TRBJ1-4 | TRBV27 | CASSFAGLAEKLFF